This is a list of T cell receptor beta chains from one sample in a study of CD4 T cells in relation to SARS-CoV-2 and coronaviruses. These receptors have no known antigen. Data came from immunoSEQ multiplex PCR; TCRdb stores just in-frame clones and leaves some out. The data hold about 22,000 clones, with around 66% observed a single time. Sequenced sample: CD4+ T cells from PBMCs, cultured in vitro. The receptors shown here come from a human donor in good health. Each CDR3 is given without its conserved first and last residue. The order of the fields is J gene, V gene, CDR3 protein.

J gene: TRBJ2-7; V gene: TRBV6-2/TRBV6-3; CDR3 protein: ASSYSGRGLKQY
J gene: TRBJ2-7; V gene: TRBV6-2/TRBV6-3; CDR3 protein: ASSYLIGGLTY
J gene: TRBJ2-3; V gene: TRBV5-1; CDR3 protein: ASKGTFTDTQY
J gene: TRBJ2-3; V gene: TRBV10-1; CDR3 protein: ASRAGGTDTQY
J gene: TRBJ2-1; V gene: TRBV5-1; CDR3 protein: ASSLGLGGVHNEQF
J gene: TRBJ2-7; V gene: TRBV10-3; CDR3 protein: AITPGLVYEQY
J gene: TRBJ2-7; V gene: TRBV3-1/TRBV3-2; CDR3 protein: ASSPFPGTAYEQY
J gene: TRBJ2-7; V gene: TRBV30; CDR3 protein: AWRARGVSYEQY
J gene: TRBJ2-2; V gene: TRBV4-2; CDR3 protein: ASSQVSQINTGELF
J gene: TRBJ2-1; V gene: TRBV18; CDR3 protein: ASSPPGPRSGNEQF
J gene: TRBJ1-3; V gene: TRBV6-6; CDR3 protein: ASSFWTASSGNTIY
J gene: TRBJ2-3; V gene: TRBV9; CDR3 protein: ASSVETGHTDTQY
J gene: TRBJ1-2; V gene: TRBV30; CDR3 protein: AWSTQGVANYGYT
J gene: TRBJ2-7; V gene: TRBV4-3; CDR3 protein: ASSQAGAGTGVYEQY
J gene: TRBJ1-3; V gene: TRBV5-1; CDR3 protein: ASRPEVGGGNTIY
J gene: TRBJ2-7; V gene: TRBV4-1; CDR3 protein: ASSHIGQGLEQY
J gene: TRBJ2-1; V gene: TRBV4-2; CDR3 protein: ASSQFIAGASYNEQF
J gene: TRBJ1-5; V gene: TRBV18; CDR3 protein: ASSPGGYSNQPQH
J gene: TRBJ2-3; V gene: TRBV19; CDR3 protein: ASGQATDTQY
J gene: TRBJ1-3; V gene: TRBV18; CDR3 protein: ASSPGGSNTIY
J gene: TRBJ2-5; V gene: TRBV12-5; CDR3 protein: ASGLTRKGGETQY
J gene: TRBJ2-7; V gene: TRBV28; CDR3 protein: ASRTGQGRTTYEQY
J gene: TRBJ1-2; V gene: TRBV19; CDR3 protein: ASSMGRTLGYT
J gene: TRBJ1-3; V gene: TRBV6-5; CDR3 protein: ASSYSSGVNTIY
J gene: TRBJ2-5; V gene: TRBV2; CDR3 protein: ASSENRETQY
J gene: TRBJ1-1; V gene: TRBV9; CDR3 protein: ASSKQQGANTEAF
J gene: TRBJ1-4; V gene: TRBV18; CDR3 protein: ASSRAPNEKLF
J gene: TRBJ2-1; V gene: TRBV28; CDR3 protein: ASSPPDLKQF
J gene: TRBJ2-3; V gene: TRBV28; CDR3 protein: ASSPSGVGGRGTDTQY
J gene: TRBJ1-1; V gene: TRBV10-3; CDR3 protein: AIAEGRAGNTEAF
J gene: TRBJ1-5; V gene: TRBV23-1; CDR3 protein: ASSRTGGRDSHSNQPQH
J gene: TRBJ2-1; V gene: TRBV18; CDR3 protein: ASSPPLAGGHGNEQF
J gene: TRBJ2-7; V gene: TRBV11-2; CDR3 protein: ASSLGGRAYEQY
J gene: TRBJ1-2; V gene: TRBV19; CDR3 protein: ASNAQTGGAAGYT
J gene: TRBJ2-7; V gene: TRBV5-1; CDR3 protein: ASSLDLSPRAGSYEQY
J gene: TRBJ2-3; V gene: TRBV6-5; CDR3 protein: ASTGNTQY
J gene: TRBJ1-1; V gene: TRBV3-1/TRBV3-2; CDR3 protein: ASSQAQGEAF
J gene: TRBJ2-7; V gene: TRBV27; CDR3 protein: ASSQWDRTY
J gene: TRBJ2-5; V gene: TRBV9; CDR3 protein: ASSPQGIQETQY
J gene: TRBJ2-1; V gene: TRBV7-8; CDR3 protein: ASSPGAGHYNEQF
J gene: TRBJ1-3; V gene: TRBV4-3; CDR3 protein: ASSPNRLNTIY